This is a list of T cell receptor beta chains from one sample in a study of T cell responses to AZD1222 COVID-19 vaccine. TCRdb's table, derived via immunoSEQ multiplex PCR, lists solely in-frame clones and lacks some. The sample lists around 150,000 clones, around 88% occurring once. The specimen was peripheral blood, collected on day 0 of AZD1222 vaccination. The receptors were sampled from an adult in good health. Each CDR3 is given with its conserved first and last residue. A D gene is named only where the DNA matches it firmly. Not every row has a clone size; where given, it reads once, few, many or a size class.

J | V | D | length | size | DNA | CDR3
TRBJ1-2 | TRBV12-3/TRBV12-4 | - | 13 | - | TGTGCCAGCAGCAGGGGAAGCGGCTATGGCTACACCTTC | CASSRGSGYGYTF
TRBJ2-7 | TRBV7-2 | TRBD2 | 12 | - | TGTGCCAGCAGCCAACTAGCGATCGAGCAGTACTTC | CASSQLAIEQYF
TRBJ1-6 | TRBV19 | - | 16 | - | TGTGCCTCTAGCCCTACGAAGGGCGTACTTAATTCACCCCTCCACTTT | CASSPTKGVLNSPLHF
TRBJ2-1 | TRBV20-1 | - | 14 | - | TGCAGTGCTAGTGGGCAGAGCTCCTACAATGAGCAGTTCTTC | CSASGQSSYNEQFF
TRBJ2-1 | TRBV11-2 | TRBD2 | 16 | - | TGTGCCAGCAGCGCACTGACTAGCGGGGCTCCGAATGAGCAGTTCTTC | CASSALTSGAPNEQFF
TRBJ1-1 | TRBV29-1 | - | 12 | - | TGCAGCGTTGACTGGGGGAACACTGAAGCTTTCTTT | CSVDWGNTEAFF
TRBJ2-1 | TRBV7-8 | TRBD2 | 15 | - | TGTGCCAGCAGCTTGACCACCGGGAGGGCCAATGAGCAGTTCTTC | CASSLTTGRANEQFF
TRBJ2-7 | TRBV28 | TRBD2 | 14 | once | TGTGCCAGCATGCCTAGCGGGACCTCCTACGAGCAGTACTTC | CASMPSGTSYEQYF
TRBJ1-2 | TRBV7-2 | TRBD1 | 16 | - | TGTGCCAGCAGCTTACGACAGGGAAGGGGGAGCTATGGCTACACCTTC | CASSLRQGRGSYGYTF
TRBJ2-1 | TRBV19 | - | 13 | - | TGTGCCAGTAGTATAGATAGGGGGGGGAAGCAGTTCTTC | CASSIDRGGKQFF
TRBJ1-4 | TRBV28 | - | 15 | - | TGTGCCAGCAGTAACTCATTGGGGGACGGAGAAAAACTGTTTTTT | CASSNSLGDGEKLFF
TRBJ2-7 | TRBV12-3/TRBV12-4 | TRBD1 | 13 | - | TGTGCCAGCAGTCCGGGGACAGTCTACGAGCAGTACTTC | CASSPGTVYEQYF
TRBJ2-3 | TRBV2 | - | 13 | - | TGTGCCAGCTCGAGGTTCCGCACAGATACGCAGTATTTT | CASSRFRTDTQYF
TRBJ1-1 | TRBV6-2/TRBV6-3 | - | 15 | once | TGTGCCAGCAGTTACACCTCGGACGGGAACACTGAAGCTTTCTTT | CASSYTSDGNTEAFF
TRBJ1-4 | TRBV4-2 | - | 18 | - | TGTGCCAGCAGCCAAGATCTGGGGGGCCTTGCACTACATGAAAAACTGTTTTTT | CASSQDLGGLALHEKLFF
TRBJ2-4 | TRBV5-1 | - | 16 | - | TGCGCCAGCAGCTTGGGCATCTTAGGTGGGAAAAACATTCAGTACTTC | CASSLGILGGKNIQYF
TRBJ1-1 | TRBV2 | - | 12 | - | TGTGCCAGCAGTGAGGTCTACGCGGGAGCTTTCTTT | CASSEVYAGAFF
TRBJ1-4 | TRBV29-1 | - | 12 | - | TGCAGCGTTGTGTTTGGGGGGGAAAAACTGTTTTTT | CSVVFGGEKLFF
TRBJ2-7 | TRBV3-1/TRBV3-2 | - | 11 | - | TGTGCCAGCAGCCAAAACTACGAGCAGTACTTC | CASSQNYEQYF
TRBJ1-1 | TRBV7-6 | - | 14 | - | TGTGCCAGCAGCTTAGACCCCCCCAGGACTGAAGCTTTCTTT | CASSLDPPRTEAFF
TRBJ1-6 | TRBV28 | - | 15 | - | TGTGCCAGCAGTTCCCGACAGACTGGTAATTCACCCCTCCACTTT | CASSSRQTGNSPLHF
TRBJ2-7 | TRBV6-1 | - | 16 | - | TGTGCCAGCAGTGAAGGGATAGACGCCAGGGCCTACGAGCAGTACTTC | CASSEGIDARAYEQYF
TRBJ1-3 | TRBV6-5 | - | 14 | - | TGTGCCAGCAGTTATGGAGCGTGGGGAGACACCATATATTTT | CASSYGAWGDTIYF
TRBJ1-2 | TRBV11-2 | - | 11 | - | TGTGCCAGCAGCCTCCTCTATGGCTACACCTTC | CASSLLYGYTF
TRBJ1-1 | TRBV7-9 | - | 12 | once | TGTGCCAGCAGCTTAAAGGACCTTGAAGCTTTCTTT | CASSLKDLEAFF
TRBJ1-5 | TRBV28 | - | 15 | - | TGTGCCAGCAGTGTGCTTGAGGAAAGCAATCAGCCCCAGCATTTT | CASSVLEESNQPQHF
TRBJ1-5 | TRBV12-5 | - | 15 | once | TGTGCTAGTAATGGGGGACCCGAGGGCAATCAGCCCCAGCATTTT | CASNGGPEGNQPQHF
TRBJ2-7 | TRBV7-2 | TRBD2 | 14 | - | TGTGCCAGCAGCTTGACTAGCGGGCCGTACGAGCAGTACTTC | CASSLTSGPYEQYF
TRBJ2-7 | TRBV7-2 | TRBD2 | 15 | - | TGTGCCAGCAGCCCCGGTCCTAGCGGGAGCTACGAGCAGTACTTC | CASSPGPSGSYEQYF
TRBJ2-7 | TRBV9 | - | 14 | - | TGTGCCAGCAGCGTAGCGTCTAGCGACTACGAGCAGTACTTC | CASSVASSDYEQYF
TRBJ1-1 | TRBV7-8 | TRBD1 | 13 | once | TGTGCCAGCAGCGCCGACAGGGACACTGAAGCTTTCTTT | CASSADRDTEAFF
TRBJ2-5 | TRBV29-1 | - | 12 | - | TGCAGCGTTGGCAGGGTCCAAGAGACCCAGTACTTC | CSVGRVQETQYF
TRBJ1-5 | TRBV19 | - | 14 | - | TGTGCCAGCCCTAGTCAAAGGGGAATCCAGCCCCAGCATTTT | CASPSQRGIQPQHF